The 12 T cell receptor beta chains in this list originate from one sample, sequenced in a study of OX40 agonist ivuxolimab in advanced cancers. Sequencing used immunoSEQ multiplex PCR; TCRdb keeps in-frame clones, though not all of them. The sample holds around 70,000 clones, about 94% seen once. Sample: CD4+ or CD8+ T cells sorted from blood, taken in a trial of the OX40 agonist ivuxolimab. The source of these receptors is an adult with an advanced solid tumor such as melanoma, head and neck, liver or kidney cancer.

V and J are TRBV6-1 and TRBJ1-1; D remains unclear. From germline, CDR1 is MNHNS and CDR2 SASEGT. With 8 bases removed from V and 2 bases from J, the gap between germline ends came to 9 bases. The CDR3 extends over 12 amino acids. The CDR3 region is CASARGNTEAFF. The CDR3 DNA is TGTGCCAGCGCCCGGGGAAACACTGAAGCTTTCTTT.

The J gene is TRBJ2-1, the V gene TRBV5-4, with 9 nucleotides matching TRBD2. V lost 5 bases to trimming and J lost 4 bases; unmatched junction nucleotides: 1. The CDR3 extends over 13 amino acids. CDR1 is SGHNT, CDR2 YYREEE, per germline (reference sequence). This CDR3 reads CASRTSGYNEQFF. In nucleotides, the CDR3 is TGTGCCAGCAGGACTAGCGGTTACAATGAGCAGTTCTTC.

J is TRBJ1-2 and V is TRBV14; D unresolved. Looked up from germline, CDR1 is SGHDN and CDR2 is FVKESK. The CDR3 extends over 13 amino acids. V dropped 1 base and J dropped 2 bases, with 5 bases sitting between them. The CDR3 is CASSQVTNYGYTF. The CDR3 region has the DNA TGTGCCAGCAGCCAAGTAACAAACTATGGCTACACCTTC.

This rearrangement joins TRBV4-3 to TRBJ2-7; possibly TRBD1 or TRBD2 for D (5 bases each). Deletions cut 4 bases from V and 4 bases from J, with 11 bases between. This CDR3 is built from 13 residues. CDR1 is LGHNA and CDR2 is YSLEER in the germline V gene. CDR3 in amino acids: CASSLRGEYEQYF. CDR3 in DNA: TGCGCCAGCAGCCTAAGAGGGGAGTACGAGCAGTACTTC.

This chain uses TRBV2 with TRBJ2-5; 10 nucleotides align to TRBD1. The better agreement between TRBJ2-7 and the DNA end casts doubt on the J call. The V gene's germline CDR1 is SNHLY and CDR2 FYNNEI. The CDR3 runs to 15 residues. This CDR3 is CASREGQGSTYEQYF. The DNA for the CDR3 is TGTGCCAGCAGAGAGGGACAGGGGAGCACATACGAGCAGTACTTC.

This chain connects TRBV19 to TRBJ1-3; D may be TRBD1 (6 bases). Germline lookup yields CDR1 LNHDA and CDR2 SQIVND (reference sequence). The CDR3 contains 18 residues. V lost 1 base to trimming and J lost 0 bases, with 16 bases between them. CDR3 amino acids: CASSIATGGLFSGNTIYF. In nucleotides, the CDR3 is TGTGCCAGTAGTATAGCGACAGGAGGACTCTTCTCTGGAAACACCATATATTTT.

The rearrangement uses TRBV18 and TRBJ2-7; D could derive from TRBD1 or TRBD2 (6 bases each). The CDR3 loop spans 14 amino acids. Germline assignment: CDR1 KGHSH and CDR2 LQKENI. V lost 3 bases to trimming and J lost 3 bases, with 12 bases between them. Here the CDR3 reads CASSPPGAGYEQYF. CDR3 bases: TGTGCCAGCTCACCTCCGGGGGCGGGCTACGAGCAGTACTTC.

The chain links TRBV7-9 to TRBJ2-1; a weak D match, TRBD2 (5 bases). V lost 5 bases to trimming and J lost 9 bases, with 11 bases between them. This CDR3 contains 12 residues. The V gene's germline CDR1 is SEHNR and CDR2 FQNEAQ (reference sequence). The CDR3 nucleotides are TGTGCCAGCAGCCCCAACCGGGGTGAGCAGTTCTTC. This encodes CASSPNRGEQFF.

The chain couples TRBV13 to TRBJ1-5; D gene ambiguous. CDR3 size: 15 residues. Trimming took 5 bases from V and 3 from J, leaving 14 bases between them. CDR1 is PRHDT and CDR2 is FYEKMQ in the germline V gene (reference sequence). The CDR3 region is CASSPNGPLNQPQHF. DNA for the CDR3: TGTGCCAGCAGCCCGAACGGGCCCCTCAATCAGCCCCAGCATTTT.

V is TRBV27 and J is TRBJ2-1; 7 nucleotides line up with TRBD1. This CDR3 is 14 amino acids long. Germline loops: CDR1 MNHEY, CDR2 SMNVEV (reference sequence). J was trimmed by 2 bases and V by 2 bases; bases with no gene match: 0. The CDR3, as DNA: TGTGCCAGCAGTTTAGGGACAGCCTACAATGAGCAGTTCTTC. It is translated as CASSLGTAYNEQFF.

J is TRBJ1-2 and V is TRBV6-5; 7 bases align to TRBD1. The CDR3 is 16 amino acids. CDR1 is MNHEY, CDR2 SVGAGI, per germline. V lost 2 bases, J lost 2 bases, and 8 bases stayed unmatched. DNA for the CDR3: TGTGCCAGCAGTTACGGAGTCGAGGGGGCAAACTATGGCTACACCTTC. Its protein product is CASSYGVEGANYGYTF.

The V call is TRBV11-2, the J call TRBJ2-4; 7 nucleotides agree with TRBD1. The CDR3 has 15 amino acids. V was pared by 3 bases and J by 8 bases, with 10 bases of the junction left unmatched. Germline V lookup: CDR1 SGHAT, CDR2 FQNNGV. CDR3 DNA sequence: TGTGCCAGCAGCTTGGGTAGAGGGGGCCTCGACATTCAGTACTTC. Translation gives CASSLGRGGLDIQYF.